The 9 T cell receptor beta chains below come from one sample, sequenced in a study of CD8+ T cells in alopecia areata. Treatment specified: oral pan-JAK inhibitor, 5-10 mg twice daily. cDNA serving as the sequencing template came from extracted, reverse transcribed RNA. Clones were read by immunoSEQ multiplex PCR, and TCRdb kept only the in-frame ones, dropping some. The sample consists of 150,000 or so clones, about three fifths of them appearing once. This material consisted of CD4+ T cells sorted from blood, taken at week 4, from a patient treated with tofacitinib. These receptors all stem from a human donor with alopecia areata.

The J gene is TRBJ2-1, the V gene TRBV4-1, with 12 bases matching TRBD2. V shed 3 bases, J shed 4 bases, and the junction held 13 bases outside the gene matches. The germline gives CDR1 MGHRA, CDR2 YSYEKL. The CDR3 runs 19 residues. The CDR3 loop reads CASSHPGLAGGPVYNEQFF. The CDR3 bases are TGCGCCAGCAGCCATCCTGGCCTAGCGGGGGGGCCAGTGTACAATGAGCAGTTCTTC.

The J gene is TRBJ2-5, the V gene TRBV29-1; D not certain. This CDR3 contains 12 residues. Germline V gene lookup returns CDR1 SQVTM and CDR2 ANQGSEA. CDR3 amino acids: CSSAAGQETQYF. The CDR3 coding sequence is TGCAGTTCCGCCGCTGGCCAAGAGACCCAGTACTTC.

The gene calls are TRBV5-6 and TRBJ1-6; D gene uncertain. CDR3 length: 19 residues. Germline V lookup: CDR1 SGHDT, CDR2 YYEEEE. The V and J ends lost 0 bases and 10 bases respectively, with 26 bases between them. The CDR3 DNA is TGTGCCAGCAGCTTGGGGGTGTCGGCAGTTTTTGATTCGGGGTCACCCCTCCACTTT. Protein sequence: CASSLGVSAVFDSGSPLHF. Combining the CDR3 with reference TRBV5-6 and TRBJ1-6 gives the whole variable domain DAGVTQSPTHLIKTRGQQVTLRCSPKSGHDTVSWYQQALGQGPQFIFQYYEEEERQRGNFPDRFSGHQFPNYSSELNVNALLLGDSALYLCASSLGVSAVFDSGSPLHFGNGTRLTVT.

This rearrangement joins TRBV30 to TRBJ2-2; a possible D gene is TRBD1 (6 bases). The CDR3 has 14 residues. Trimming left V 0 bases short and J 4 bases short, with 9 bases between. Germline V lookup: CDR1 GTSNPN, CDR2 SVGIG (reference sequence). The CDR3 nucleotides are TGTGCCTGGAGTGTGGGGGCGCCCACCGGGGAGCTGTTTTTT. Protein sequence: CAWSVGAPTGELFF.

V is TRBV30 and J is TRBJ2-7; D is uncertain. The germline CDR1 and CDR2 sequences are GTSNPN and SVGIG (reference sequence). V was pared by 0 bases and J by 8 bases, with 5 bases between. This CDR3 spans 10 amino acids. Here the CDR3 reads CAWSVSQQYF. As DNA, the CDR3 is TGTGCCTGGAGTGTAAGTCAGCAGTACTTC.

The CDR3 loop is CASSWDRVNTEAFF. The CDR3 DNA reads as TGTGCCAGCAGTTGGGACAGGGTGAACACTGAAGCTTTCTTT. The chain has TRBV27 and TRBJ1-1, with 9 bases identical to TRBD1. J was trimmed by 0 bases and V by 4 bases; bases with no gene match: 0. The germline V gene has CDR1 MNHEY and CDR2 SMNVEV (reference sequence). The CDR3 has 14 residues.

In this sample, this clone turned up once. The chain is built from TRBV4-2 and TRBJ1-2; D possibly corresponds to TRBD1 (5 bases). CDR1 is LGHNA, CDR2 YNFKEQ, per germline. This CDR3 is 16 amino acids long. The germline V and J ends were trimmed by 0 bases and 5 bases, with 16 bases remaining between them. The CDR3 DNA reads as TGTGCCAGCAGCCAAGATGCCAGGGAAGGGGTATATGGCTACACCTTC. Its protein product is CASSQDAREGVYGYTF.

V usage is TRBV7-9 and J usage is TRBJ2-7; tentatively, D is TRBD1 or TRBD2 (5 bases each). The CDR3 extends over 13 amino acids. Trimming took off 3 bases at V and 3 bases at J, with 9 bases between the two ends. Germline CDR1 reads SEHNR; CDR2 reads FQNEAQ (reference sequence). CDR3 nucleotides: TGTGCCAGCAGCTTGAGGGGTGGCTACGAGCAGTACTTC. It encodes CASSLRGGYEQYF.

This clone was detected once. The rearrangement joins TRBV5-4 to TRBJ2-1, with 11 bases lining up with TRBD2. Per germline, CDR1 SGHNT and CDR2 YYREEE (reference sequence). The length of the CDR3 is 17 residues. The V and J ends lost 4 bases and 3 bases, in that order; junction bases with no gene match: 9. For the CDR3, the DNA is TGTGCCAGCAGCCAGCCTCCCGGGACTAGCGGCTACAATGAGCAGTTCTTC. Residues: CASSQPPGTSGYNEQFF.